What follows describes a single T cell receptor (beta chain). This clonotype was observed many times. The specificity of this receptor is unknown. Per-base qualities were not stored, and no clone one base away is much larger. Taken with the paper, the label for time point translates to: longitudinal time-point 1 (baseline). Blood bank volunteers in Maryland, USA served as the healthy controls. Unsorted PBMC libraries were generated from 2 million PBMCs stored in RNAlater at -80 °C until RNA extraction. Peripheral blood underwent Ficoll-Hypaque density gradient centrifugation to isolate PBMCs, which were then cryopreserved in liquid nitrogen. These data come from a study of neurological immune-mediated disorders (dated by TCRdb to the late 2010s). Study-wide context: The study compared peripheral blood TCR-beta repertoires of HTLV-I-associated myelopathy (HAM/TSP) patients, multiple sclerosis patients and healthy controls using UMI-based sequencing. Alongside PBMC samples, the set of some 98 TCR-beta libraries contained longitudinal samples, technical triplicates, and paired CD4+ and CD8+ T-cell subsets that had been sorted. Longitudinal HAM/TSP donors and healthy donors each had 3 time-points at intervals of about 3-45 months. Of the 70 or so subjects in the cohort, approximately 15 were HAM/TSP patients, around 34 were multiple sclerosis patients, and about 20 were healthy controls.

To synthesize cDNA, template-switch 5'RACE was performed with a primer carrying a 10-nucleotide random unique molecular identifier so that each TCR transcript was tagged. Every sequencing run yielded over 180 million TCR-beta sequences covering 15-18 subjects. The RNeasy kit was used to extract total RNA. TCR-beta VDJ regions were amplified with primers for the TCR constant region and the 5'RACE anchor, using the KAPA Real-time Library Amplification kit. Sample indexes and Illumina adaptors were added in a first PCR, after which library yield was increased in a second PCR. After Ampure bead purification, the TCR product of roughly 650 bp was size-selected on a 2% E-gel SizeSelection system. Before pooling, libraries had their quality checked on a Bioanalyzer, their concentration measured with Qubit, and their quantity determined with the Kapa Library Quantification kit. An Illumina HiSeq 2500 sequenced the libraries paired-end 2 x 150 bp. To increase sequence diversity, about 25-31% phiX was spiked into each library pool. From the authors' description of their analysis: The quality-filtered reads were processed with the UMI-based MiGEC pipeline, whose error correction step removed more than 75% of the raw TCR sequences. IMGT germline references were used for aligning VDJ genes, and each clonotype was defined as a unique CDR3 amino acid sequence together with its V-J genes. Clonal expansion, Shannon diversity and CDR3 relatedness were evaluated with VDJtools (CalcPairwiseDistances, ClusterSamples), while phylogenetic trees were built in CLCbio workbench. Clones with at least 8 unique UMIs were defined as expanded, with this threshold being based on coefficient-of-variation modelling across technical triplicates. TCRdb ran its own pipeline on the public reads, namely fastp trimming at Q25 and MiXCR clone calling, and kept in-frame beta chains. Under each unique CDR3 protein, matching rows form one entry showing the most common genes and DNA. V and J calls and clone size were set by TCRdb, not the authors. For this sample there are around 76,000 distinct CDR3 sequences; roughly 10% appear just once. The ten largest clones represent around a tenth of the sample.

CDR1 is given as DFQATT and CDR2 as SNEGSKA, both from the germline V gene (reference sequence). Unmatched junction bases come to 6, with V trimmed by 7 bases and J by 4 bases. From the cysteine through the phenylalanine, the CDR3 covers 13 amino acids. Just CDR3 DNA is preserved here, 39 bases in frame from base 1. Overall results and qualifications from the work: Across subjects, expanded clones never shared an identical CDR3 amino acid sequence, which suggests that the TCR-beta repertoires in every group were private. The highest TCR clonal expansion was observed in HAM/TSP patients, whereas the lowest was observed in MS patients, even when compared with healthy controls.

Sequencing was performed on PBMCs. This TCR derives from a man aged 25-45 years in good health. The chain links TRBV20-1 with TRBJ2-1; 8 bases in the middle match TRBD2. The sequenced DNA is TGCAGTGGTGTGCAGCGGGAGTACAATGAGCAGTTCTTC. It encodes CSGVQREYNEQFF.